This T cell receptor beta chain stems from a study of T cell changes during pregnancy in multiple sclerosis. Germline CDR1 reads SGHVS; CDR2 reads FQNEAQ. The CDR3 is made up of 13 amino acids. Trimming at V came to 5 bases and at J to 10 bases, leaving 7 bases not matched to a gene. Measured with immunoSEQ multiplex PCR; TCRdb has only the in-frame clones, and not every one. The repertoire holds 81,000 or so clones, with 91% as singletons. The sequence was collected from a female donor in good health, serving as a control in a pregnancy study. Some clones in this sample may be carry-over from other donors' samples. The V and J genes are TRBV7-8 and TRBJ2-1; the match to TRBD2 covers 8 bases. This specimen consisted of PBMCs, obtained in the first trimester of pregnancy. Written as DNA, the CDR3 is TGTGCCAGCAGCCGGGAGGGTTGGGGGGAGCAGTTCTTC. Its translation is CASSREGWGEQFF.